Included here is one T cell receptor beta chain sequence, with context. Antigen unknown. This sample was taken from a study of graft-versus-host responses after intestinal transplantation. Clones were sequenced by immunoSEQ multiplex PCR, and TCRdb holds only the in-frame ones, with some missing. The sample holds more than 90,000 clones, just under 95% seen once. The CDR3 extends over 16 amino acids. V shed 4 bases, J shed 4 bases, and the junction held 8 bases outside the gene matches. In germline, CDR1 is LGHNA, CDR2 YSLEER. The specimen was unstimulated CD8+ T cells sorted from spleen or lymph node cells, collected before intestinal transplant. The TCR originated in a human donor who received an intestinal transplant. This chain links TRBV4-3 with TRBJ1-2; TRBD1 agrees at 11 bases. Here the CDR3 reads CASSRGQGAPSYGYTF. For the CDR3, the DNA is TGCGCCAGCAGCCGCGGACAGGGGGCCCCCTCCTATGGCTACACCTTC.